A selection of T cell receptor beta chains follows, all from one sample in a study of cytomegalovirus exposure and HLA in healthy donors. Here immunoSEQ multiplex PCR was the method, and the copy in TCRdb shows in-frame clones only, minus some. The sample records 150,000 to 200,000 clones, 55% to 75% being singletons. Sequenced input: PBMCs. All receptors derive from a human donor in good health. Each CDR3 is given with its conserved first and last residue. The order of the fields is CDR3 protein, CDR3 DNA, V gene, J gene, D gene, clone size. A D gene is named only where the DNA matches it firmly. Expanded clones are given a class, and other clones once, few, many or no size at all.

CASSQDNGRSGNTIYF	TGCGCCAGCAGCCAAGATAACGGTCGGTCTGGAAACACCATATATTTT	TRBV4-1	TRBJ1-3	NA	NA
CASQWGGETQYF	TGTGCCAGCCAATGGGGGGGAGAGACCCAGTACTTC	TRBV6-1	TRBJ2-5	TRBD2	NA
CASSRWGGRGAFF	TGTGCCAGCAGCCGGTGGGGGGGGAGGGGAGCTTTCTTT	TRBV5-4	TRBJ1-1	NA	few
CNTVQGPSYGYTF	TGTAACACAGTTCAGGGCCCGTCTTACGGCTACACCTTC	TRBV7-6	TRBJ1-2	NA	once
CASSYSTGWYTEAFF	TGTGCCAGCAGTTACTCAACAGGTTGGTACACTGAAGCTTTCTTT	TRBV6-5	TRBJ1-1	NA	few
CASSPRSAGRDTQYF	TGCGCCAGCAGCCCCCGCTCAGCGGGAAGAGATACGCAGTATTTT	TRBV4-3	TRBJ2-3	TRBD2	once
CASSLSPRVGDEQFF	TGTGCCAGCAGCTTGAGTCCCAGGGTGGGCGATGAGCAGTTCTTC	TRBV5-6	TRBJ2-1	NA	NA
CASSEESEAFF	TGTGCCAGCAGTGAGGAGAGTGAAGCTTTCTTT	TRBV25-1	TRBJ1-1	NA	NA
CASSQGGAAYEQYF	TGTGCCAGCAGCCAAGGCGGGGCGGCATACGAGCAGTACTTC	TRBV14	TRBJ2-7	NA	NA
CAISESEGNTEAFF	TGTGCCATCAGTGAGTCGGAGGGGAACACTGAAGCTTTCTTT	TRBV10-3	TRBJ1-1	NA	NA
CASSLRRGYNNEQFF	TGTGCCAGCAGCTTGAGGCGGGGCTATAACAATGAGCAGTTCTTC	TRBV7-9	TRBJ2-1	NA	few
CASSVIGTDTQYF	TGTGCCAGCAGCGTAATAGGCACAGATACGCAGTATTTT	TRBV7-3	TRBJ2-3	NA	NA
CASSLGTNYGYTF	TGTGCCAGCAGCCTAGGGACAAACTATGGCTACACCTTC	TRBV5-6	TRBJ1-2	NA	NA
CASSRSVGTGVVYEQYF	TGTGCCAGCTCCCGATCTGTAGGAACAGGGGTGGTCTACGAGCAGTACTTC	TRBV18	TRBJ2-7	TRBD1	NA
CASRVAGSSYNEQFF	TGTGCCAGCAGGGTAGCGGGGAGCTCCTACAATGAGCAGTTCTTC	TRBV2	TRBJ2-1	TRBD2	NA
CASIEPTGELFF	TGTGCCAGTATCGAGCCCACCGGGGAGCTGTTTTTT	TRBV19	TRBJ2-2	NA	NA
CASSSAGRYGYTF	TGTGCCAGCAGCTCCGCAGGCCGTTATGGCTACACCTTC	TRBV5-4	TRBJ1-2	NA	few
CASSSGVQPQHF	TGTGCCAGTAGTTCAGGGGTCCAGCCCCAGCATTTT	TRBV19	TRBJ1-5	NA	once
CASSDFVGGGTDTQYF	TGTGCCAGCAGTGACTTTGTGGGGGGAGGCACAGATACGCAGTATTTT	TRBV6-4	TRBJ2-3	NA	NA
CASGARQFGDNSPLHF	TGTGCCAGTGGGGCCCGACAATTTGGCGATAATTCACCCCTCCACTTT	TRBV7-2	TRBJ1-6	NA	NA
CASSYSAGAYTEAFF	TGTGCCAGCAGTTACTCGGCGGGCGCGTACACTGAAGCTTTCTTT	TRBV6-6	TRBJ1-1	NA	NA
CASTGQGEQPQHF	TGTGCCAGCACCGGACAGGGAGAACAGCCCCAGCATTTT	TRBV7-9	TRBJ1-5	TRBD1	NA
CASSLSGGAGHNEQFF	TGTGCCAGCAGCCTTAGCGGGGGGGCGGGTCACAATGAGCAGTTCTTC	TRBV11-2	TRBJ2-1	TRBD2	NA
CASSLPGDRAGDTQYF	TGTGCCAGCAGCTTACCTGGGGACAGGGCTGGAGATACGCAGTATTTT	TRBV7-9	TRBJ2-3	TRBD1	NA
CASTIRGVPLHF	TGTGCCAGCACAATCCGGGGGGTGCCCCTCCACTTT	TRBV2	TRBJ1-6	NA	NA
CASSKIRTPTGELFF	TGTGCCAGCAGTAAAATCCGGACACCCACCGGGGAGCTGTTTTTT	TRBV2	TRBJ2-2	NA	NA
CASGLDRDYTEAFF	TGTGCTAGTGGTTTGGACAGGGATTACACTGAAGCTTTCTTT	TRBV12-5	TRBJ1-1	NA	few
CASSRTSANTGELFF	TGTGCCAGCAGTCGGACTAGCGCGAACACCGGGGAGCTGTTTTTT	TRBV6-5	TRBJ2-2	TRBD2	few
CASSVSGSYEQYF	TGTGCCAGCAGCGTCTCTGGCTCGTACGAGCAGTACTTC	TRBV11-2	TRBJ2-7	NA	NA
CAWVSVAGTDTQYF	TGTGCCTGGGTCAGTGTAGCGGGGACAGATACGCAGTATTTT	TRBV30	TRBJ2-3	TRBD2	NA
CASSVGANTGELFF	TGTGCCAGCAGCGTAGGCGCGAACACCGGGGAGCTGTTTTTT	TRBV9	TRBJ2-2	NA	NA
CASGLSTGVRNQPQHF	TGTGCTAGTGGTTTGTCGACAGGGGTTCGCAATCAGCCCCAGCATTTT	TRBV12-5	TRBJ1-5	TRBD1	NA
CASRRTGGFEKLFF	TGTGCCAGCAGACGGACAGGGGGTTTTGAAAAACTGTTTTTT	TRBV6-5	TRBJ1-4	TRBD1	NA
CAWSVRTGFYEQYF	TGTGCCTGGAGTGTCCGGACAGGGTTCTACGAGCAGTACTTC	TRBV30	TRBJ2-7	TRBD1	NA
CASSARTGASTDTQYF	TGTGCCAGCAGCGCCAGGACAGGGGCGAGCACAGATACGCAGTATTTT	TRBV11-3	TRBJ2-3	TRBD1	once
CASSRGLRTEAFF	TGTGCCAGCAGTAGGGGGCTGAGGACTGAAGCTTTCTTT	TRBV6-5	TRBJ1-1	TRBD1	few
CASSPVGDRGAEQFF	TGTGCCAGCAGTCCTGTCGGGGACAGGGGGGCTGAGCAGTTCTTC	TRBV5-6	TRBJ2-1	TRBD1	NA
CASSESGTSTDTQYF	TGTGCCAGCAGTGAGTCCGGGACTAGCACAGATACGCAGTATTTT	TRBV2	TRBJ2-3	NA	NA
CASTRDSSTNEKLFF	TGTGCCAGCACCCGGGACAGCTCAACTAATGAAAAACTGTTTTTT	TRBV5-4	TRBJ1-4	TRBD1	NA
CASSLDGGLGELFF	TGCGCCAGCAGCTTGGATGGGGGACTCGGGGAGCTGTTTTTT	TRBV5-1	TRBJ2-2	NA	once
CAWSKFETDGYTF	TGTGCCTGGAGTAAATTTGAGACTGATGGCTACACCTTC	TRBV30	TRBJ1-2	NA	NA
CAISESRHQAFF	TGTGCCATCAGTGAGTCGAGACACCAAGCTTTCTTT	TRBV10-3	TRBJ1-1	NA	NA
CASSFERGGYEQYF	TGTGCCAGCAGCTTTGAGCGGGGGGGCTACGAGCAGTACTTC	TRBV5-4	TRBJ2-7	TRBD2	NA
CASSLDPGSNQPQHF	TGTGCCAGCAGCTTGGATCCGGGGAGCAATCAGCCCCAGCATTTT	TRBV11-1	TRBJ1-5	NA	NA
CASSLGTDRTPYEQYF	TGTGCTAGCAGCTTAGGGACGGACAGGACTCCCTACGAGCAGTACTTC	TRBV7-7	TRBJ2-7	TRBD1	NA
CASSARQGGAGELFF	TGCGCCAGCAGCGCACGACAGGGTGGCGCCGGGGAGCTGTTTTTT	TRBV5-1	TRBJ2-2	TRBD1	once
CASSPTLGGHYGYTF	TGTGCCAGCTCACCGACCTTGGGGGGGCACTATGGCTACACCTTC	TRBV18	TRBJ1-2	NA	NA
CASSRSRQGNTIYF	TGTGCCAGCAGTCGTTCCAGACAGGGAAACACCATATATTTT	TRBV11-2	TRBJ1-3	NA	NA
CASSQERGRPYEQYF	TGCGCCAGCAGCCAAGAGCGGGGGAGACCCTACGAGCAGTACTTC	TRBV4-3	TRBJ2-7	TRBD2	NA
CASSTGTVISGANVLTF	TGTGCCAGCTCAACCGGGACAGTAATCTCTGGGGCCAACGTCCTGACTTTC	TRBV18	TRBJ2-6	TRBD1	once
CASSPSDSPGNTIYF	TGTGCCAGCAGTCCCTCGGACAGCCCGGGAAACACCATATATTTT	TRBV27	TRBJ1-3	NA	NA
CASSTDSGASSYEQYF	TGTGCCAGCAGCACAGATAGCGGGGCGAGCTCCTACGAGCAGTACTTC	TRBV5-8	TRBJ2-7	TRBD2	NA
CASSLAKTSGKETQYF	TGTGCCAGCAGCTTAGCTAAGACTAGCGGTAAAGAGACCCAGTACTTC	TRBV7-6	TRBJ2-5	TRBD2	NA
CASSSAGGYNEQFF	TGCGCCAGCAGTTCGGCAGGGGGTTACAATGAGCAGTTCTTC	TRBV5-1	TRBJ2-1	TRBD1	NA